Presented here are 4 T cell receptor beta chains from one specimen sequenced in a study of cytomegalovirus exposure and HLA in healthy donors. Primers for the PCR totalled 60 Vbeta and 13 Jbeta. The repertoire was sequenced with immunoSEQ multiplex PCR; TCRdb's copy has only in-frame clones and lacks some. The table lists more than 100,000 clones, less than 75% of them singletons. Source material: PBMCs. The receptors originated from a woman in her thirties or forties in good health and CMV-seronegative.

This clone came up a few times. The gene calls are TRBV7-2 and TRBJ1-5; 7 bases fit TRBD1. The germline CDR1 and CDR2 sequences are SGHTA and FQGNSA. V was pared by 5 bases and J by 9 bases, with 10 bases of the junction left unmatched. This CDR3 comprises 14 residues. The DNA for the CDR3 is TGTGCCAGCAGCGTCACAGGGGAGATGGGGCCCCAGCATTTT. Translated, it gives CASSVTGEMGPQHF. The full variable domain, in which reference TRBV7-2 and TRBJ1-5 provide the parts outside the CDR3, is GAGVSQSPSNKVTEKGKDVELRCDPISGHTALYWYRQSLGQGLEFLIYFQGNSAPDKSGLPSDRFSAERTGGSVSTLTIQRTQQEDSAVYLCASSVTGEMGPQHFGDGTRLSIL.

The chain links TRBV7-5 to TRBJ2-5; the table assigns TRBD1, which was not confirmed against the DNA. TRBV7-5 is a listed pseudogene. There are 16 residues in the CDR3. CDR3 loop: CARSLRGTERKETQYF. The CDR3 bases are TGTGCCAGAAGCTTAAGAGGGACAGAAAGAAAAGAGACCCAGTACTTC.

The J gene is TRBJ1-3, the V gene TRBV9; D uncertain. Germline CDR1 SGDLS, CDR2 YYNGEE. V was shortened by 1 base and J by 0 bases, with 5 bases between the two germline ends. This CDR3 has 14 residues. As DNA, the CDR3 is TGTGCCAGCAGCGTAACTAGCTCTGGAAACACCATATATTTT. It translates to CASSVTSSGNTIYF. The entire variable domain, with the rest obtained from reference TRBV9 and TRBJ1-3, is as follows: DSGVTQTPKHLITATGQRVTLRCSPRSGDLSVYWYQQSLDQGLQFLIQYYNGEERAKGNILERFSAQQFPDLHSELNLSSLELGDSALYFCASSVTSSGNTIYFGEGSWLTVV.

About this clone: Other DNA variants within this sample encode the same CDR3. The chain uses TRBV7-2 and TRBJ1-1; D not certain. CDR1 and CDR2 from the germline V gene are SGHTA and FQGNSA. CDR3 length: 13 residues. The ends were cut back, 1 base at V and 5 bases at J, with 8 bases in the middle. CDR3 nucleotides: TGTGCCAGCAGCTTAGGGGCGGGGACTGAAGCTTTCTTT. Protein sequence: CASSLGAGTEAFF.